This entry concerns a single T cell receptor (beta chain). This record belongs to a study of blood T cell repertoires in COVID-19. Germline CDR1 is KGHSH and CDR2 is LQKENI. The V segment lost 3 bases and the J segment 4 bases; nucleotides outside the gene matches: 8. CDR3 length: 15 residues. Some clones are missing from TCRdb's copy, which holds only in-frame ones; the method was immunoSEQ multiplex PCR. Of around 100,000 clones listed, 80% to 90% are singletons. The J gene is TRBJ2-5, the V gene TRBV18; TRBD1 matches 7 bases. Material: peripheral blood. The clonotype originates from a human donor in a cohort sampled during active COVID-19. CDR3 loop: CASSPTRGTGETQYF. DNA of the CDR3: TGTGCCAGCTCACCTACCAGGGGGACGGGAGAGACCCAGTACTTC.